The rows below give T cell receptor beta chains drawn from one sample of a study of molecular identifiers for immune sequencing clone quantification. One entry per CDR3 protein results from TCRdb running MiXCR on the PCR reads. Here the sample spans around 470,000 distinct CDR3 sequences, about a quarter being singletons. Material for sequencing was naive CD8+ T cells from blood, with Jurkat cell RNA spiked in. The receptors derive from a human donor in good health. Some libraries in this study had Jurkat cell RNA spiked in. Both conserved end residues are part of each CDR3. The D gene is left open where the match is weak. A row's size may be missing; if present it is once, few, many or a size class.

CDR3nt: TGTGCCAGCAGCCAAGGGGACAGGGAAAAAGAGACCCAGTACTTC; CDR3aa: CASSQGDREKETQYF; d_gene: TRBD1; j_gene: TRBJ2-5; abundance: few; v_gene: TRBV3-1
CDR3nt: TGTGCCAGCAGTTACGGCACATCTAACTCCTACGAGCAGTACTTC; CDR3aa: CASSYGTSNSYEQYF; d_gene: .; j_gene: TRBJ2-7; abundance: many; v_gene: TRBV6-5
CDR3nt: TGTGCCAGCGTTCTTCAGGGTCACACCGGGGAGCTGTTTTTT; CDR3aa: CASVLQGHTGELFF; d_gene: .; j_gene: TRBJ2-2; abundance: .; v_gene: TRBV27
CDR3nt: TGTGCCAGCAGCTTACCGGGAGGGCCGTCCATTTACAATGAGCAGTTCTTC; CDR3aa: CASSLPGGPSIYNEQFF; d_gene: TRBD2; j_gene: TRBJ2-1; abundance: .; v_gene: TRBV5-3
CDR3nt: TGTGCCAGCAGTGAGACCGGGACAGTGCGAGAGACCCAGTACTTC; CDR3aa: CASSETGTVRETQYF; d_gene: TRBD1; j_gene: TRBJ2-5; abundance: .; v_gene: TRBV25-1
CDR3nt: TGCAGTGCTAGTGCCGGGGGGTGGACTGAAGCTTTCTTT; CDR3aa: CSASAGGWTEAFF; d_gene: .; j_gene: TRBJ1-1; abundance: few; v_gene: TRBV20-1
CDR3nt: TGTGCCAGCAGCTTAAAGAGTCAGCCCCAGCATTTT; CDR3aa: CASSLKSQPQHF; d_gene: .; j_gene: TRBJ1-5; abundance: many; v_gene: TRBV7-4
CDR3nt: TGTGCCAGCAGTGAATATCTTCCCGGGGAGCTGTTTTTT; CDR3aa: CASSEYLPGELFF; d_gene: .; j_gene: TRBJ2-2; abundance: few; v_gene: TRBV6-1
CDR3nt: TGTGCCAGCAGTTTAGGGGGGCCTGGGGGCGAGCAGTACTTC; CDR3aa: CASSLGGPGGEQYF; d_gene: .; j_gene: TRBJ2-7; abundance: .; v_gene: TRBV12-3/TRBV12-4
CDR3nt: TGTGCCAGCAGTTTATTGGCAGGATCGAACACAGATACGCAGTATTTT; CDR3aa: CASSLLAGSNTDTQYF; d_gene: .; j_gene: TRBJ2-3; abundance: .; v_gene: TRBV27
CDR3nt: TGTGCCAGCAGTTTAGCCGGGACAGACTACGAGCAGTACTTC; CDR3aa: CASSLAGTDYEQYF; d_gene: TRBD1; j_gene: TRBJ2-7; abundance: many; v_gene: TRBV27
CDR3nt: TGTGCCAGCAGCTTATTGAGCGGGAGTTCGAATGAGCAGTTCTTC; CDR3aa: CASSLLSGSSNEQFF; d_gene: TRBD2; j_gene: TRBJ2-1; abundance: many; v_gene: TRBV11-2
CDR3nt: TGTGCCAGCAGTTACTCAGGGGACCTTAATGAAAAACTGTTTTTT; CDR3aa: CASSYSGDLNEKLFF; d_gene: .; j_gene: TRBJ1-4; abundance: many; v_gene: TRBV6-5
CDR3nt: TGTGCCAGCAGTACCAAGCCGGACGGACAGTACGAGCAGTACTTC; CDR3aa: CASSTKPDGQYEQYF; d_gene: .; j_gene: TRBJ2-7; abundance: .; v_gene: TRBV27
CDR3nt: TGTGCCAGCAGTTTATCTGTGGGGGGAGAGACCCAGTACTTC; CDR3aa: CASSLSVGGETQYF; d_gene: .; j_gene: TRBJ2-5; abundance: .; v_gene: TRBV27
CDR3nt: TGCAGTGCTAGAGAAGGGGGACTAGCGGGACCTAGCACAGATACGCAGTATTTT; CDR3aa: CSAREGGLAGPSTDTQYF; d_gene: TRBD2; j_gene: TRBJ2-3; abundance: .; v_gene: TRBV20-1
CDR3nt: TGTGCCAGCAGCGGAGGGACTAGCGGGAGGGAAGAGTCCCAGTACTTC; CDR3aa: CASSGGTSGREESQYF; d_gene: TRBD2; j_gene: TRBJ2-5; abundance: .; v_gene: TRBV13
CDR3nt: TGTGCCAGCAGCGTAGACCTAGGCTACGAGCAGTACTTC; CDR3aa: CASSVDLGYEQYF; d_gene: .; j_gene: TRBJ2-7; abundance: once; v_gene: TRBV9
CDR3nt: TGCAGCGTGTTCGGGACATATTCCTACGAGCAGTACTTC; CDR3aa: CSVFGTYSYEQYF; d_gene: .; j_gene: TRBJ2-7; abundance: few; v_gene: TRBV29-1
CDR3nt: TGCAGTGCGCGGGACGGATACGGCGGGGAGCTGTTTTTT; CDR3aa: CSARDGYGGELFF; d_gene: .; j_gene: TRBJ2-2; abundance: few; v_gene: TRBV20-1
CDR3nt: TGCAGTGCTGGGGGGCTAGCGGGGACCTACGGGCAGTACTTC; CDR3aa: CSAGGLAGTYGQYF; d_gene: TRBD2; j_gene: TRBJ2-7; abundance: .; v_gene: TRBV20-1
CDR3nt: TGTGCCAGCAGCTTATGGTCAGATACGCAGTATTTT; CDR3aa: CASSLWSDTQYF; d_gene: .; j_gene: TRBJ2-3; abundance: many; v_gene: TRBV7-9
CDR3nt: TGTGCCAGCAGCTCTGACAGGGTAGGGGTGACGCAGTATTTT; CDR3aa: CASSSDRVGVTQYF; d_gene: TRBD1; j_gene: TRBJ2-3; abundance: many; v_gene: TRBV5-4
CDR3nt: TGTGCCAGCAGTCCCCCGGGACTAGCGGGAGGGCCGGGAGAGCAGTACTTC; CDR3aa: CASSPPGLAGGPGEQYF; d_gene: TRBD2; j_gene: TRBJ2-7; abundance: few; v_gene: TRBV6-6
CDR3nt: TGTGCCAGCTCACTGGACAGGGGCATCTCTGGAAACACCATATATTTT; CDR3aa: CASSLDRGISGNTIYF; d_gene: TRBD1; j_gene: TRBJ1-3; abundance: few; v_gene: TRBV18
CDR3nt: TGTGCCAGCAGTTACAGGGGAATAGGGACTGAAGCTTTCTTT; CDR3aa: CASSYRGIGTEAFF; d_gene: TRBD1; j_gene: TRBJ1-1; abundance: .; v_gene: TRBV28
CDR3nt: TGTGCCAGCAGCTACTCCGGGACTCCCGCGACCCAGTACTTC; CDR3aa: CASSYSGTPATQYF; d_gene: .; j_gene: TRBJ2-5; abundance: few; v_gene: TRBV5-4
CDR3nt: TGTGCCAGCAGTTACACCGGGACTAGCGCGTCCTGCGAGCGGTGCTTC; CDR3aa: CASSYTGTSASCERCF; d_gene: TRBD2; j_gene: TRBJ2-7; abundance: .; v_gene: TRBV6-5
CDR3nt: TGTGCCAGCAGCTCCTACAGGGACGCAAATGAAAAACTGTTTTTT; CDR3aa: CASSSYRDANEKLFF; d_gene: .; j_gene: TRBJ1-4; abundance: few; v_gene: TRBV7-9
CDR3nt: TGTGCCACCTCGCCGGGACAGGGGGCTTTTCAGCCCCAGCATTTT; CDR3aa: CATSPGQGAFQPQHF; d_gene: TRBD1; j_gene: TRBJ1-5; abundance: few; v_gene: TRBV19
CDR3nt: TGTGCCAGCAGCCAAGAACTGCGGGGGCTCAATAAGAAAGTTACGCAGTATTTT; CDR3aa: CASSQELRGLNKKVTQYF; d_gene: .; j_gene: TRBJ2-3; abundance: .; v_gene: TRBV3-1
CDR3nt: TGTGCCAGCAGGGCTATCACTGAAGCTTTCTTT; CDR3aa: CASRAITEAFF; d_gene: .; j_gene: TRBJ1-1; abundance: .; v_gene: TRBV7-9
CDR3nt: TGTGCCAGCAGCTTAGCAGGGTTAGCGGGGGGACCTGCACAAGATACGCAGTATTTT; CDR3aa: CASSLAGLAGGPAQDTQYF; d_gene: TRBD2; j_gene: TRBJ2-3; abundance: .; v_gene: TRBV7-9
CDR3nt: TGTGCCAGCAGTTTCCCCCATCCCGTTAGCGAGAACACCGGGGAGCTGTTTTTT; CDR3aa: CASSFPHPVSENTGELFF; d_gene: .; j_gene: TRBJ2-2; abundance: .; v_gene: TRBV12-3/TRBV12-4
CDR3nt: TGCGCCAGCGCCGGGGGACAGAACACTGAAGCTTTCTTT; CDR3aa: CASAGGQNTEAFF; d_gene: .; j_gene: TRBJ1-1; abundance: few; v_gene: TRBV5-1
CDR3nt: TGCGCCAGCAGCCAAGACGCGACTAGCGGGAGCTACGAGCAGTACTTC; CDR3aa: CASSQDATSGSYEQYF; d_gene: TRBD2; j_gene: TRBJ2-7; abundance: .; v_gene: TRBV4-3
CDR3nt: TGTGCCTGGAGTGGGCGACAAACTGAAGCTTTCTTT; CDR3aa: CAWSGRQTEAFF; d_gene: .; j_gene: TRBJ1-1; abundance: many; v_gene: TRBV30
CDR3nt: TGTGCCAGCAGTTATAGCCCGGGGCGGGAGCTGTTTTTT; CDR3aa: CASSYSPGRELFF; d_gene: .; j_gene: TRBJ2-2; abundance: .; v_gene: TRBV6-5
CDR3nt: TGTGCCACCAGTGAAACGACAGGGGGCACAGATACGCAGTATTTT; CDR3aa: CATSETTGGTDTQYF; d_gene: TRBD1; j_gene: TRBJ2-3; abundance: few; v_gene: TRBV24-1
CDR3nt: TGTGCCAGCAGCTTAGCTGGGACCGGCGAGCAGTACTTC; CDR3aa: CASSLAGTGEQYF; d_gene: .; j_gene: TRBJ2-7; abundance: many; v_gene: TRBV7-6
CDR3nt: TGTGCCTGGAGTGTAGGGGCGGGGGGGCCCCCAGATACGCAGTATTTT; CDR3aa: CAWSVGAGGPPDTQYF; d_gene: TRBD2; j_gene: TRBJ2-3; abundance: .; v_gene: TRBV30
CDR3nt: TGTGCCAGCAGCCTTACAGGGACTTATGGCTACACCTTC; CDR3aa: CASSLTGTYGYTF; d_gene: .; j_gene: TRBJ1-2; abundance: few; v_gene: TRBV12-3/TRBV12-4
CDR3nt: TGCGCCAGCAGCCAAGACCCGGCAGGCCCTAACACTGAAGCTTTCTTT; CDR3aa: CASSQDPAGPNTEAFF; d_gene: .; j_gene: TRBJ1-1; abundance: .; v_gene: TRBV4-1
CDR3nt: TGTGCCGGTAAGCCCGCGAGCGGGGGGTCCTACGAGCAGTACTTC; CDR3aa: CAGKPASGGSYEQYF; d_gene: TRBD2; j_gene: TRBJ2-7; abundance: .; v_gene: TRBV19
CDR3nt: TGCGCCAGCAGCCAAGACCATAGGACTCCGAAGGGGAAACTGTTTTTT; CDR3aa: CASSQDHRTPKGKLFF; d_gene: .; j_gene: TRBJ1-4; abundance: few; v_gene: TRBV4-3
CDR3nt: TGTGCCAGCAGTTTAATGATTAGGGGAGGAAAACTGTTTTTT; CDR3aa: CASSLMIRGGKLFF; d_gene: .; j_gene: TRBJ1-4; abundance: many; v_gene: TRBV27